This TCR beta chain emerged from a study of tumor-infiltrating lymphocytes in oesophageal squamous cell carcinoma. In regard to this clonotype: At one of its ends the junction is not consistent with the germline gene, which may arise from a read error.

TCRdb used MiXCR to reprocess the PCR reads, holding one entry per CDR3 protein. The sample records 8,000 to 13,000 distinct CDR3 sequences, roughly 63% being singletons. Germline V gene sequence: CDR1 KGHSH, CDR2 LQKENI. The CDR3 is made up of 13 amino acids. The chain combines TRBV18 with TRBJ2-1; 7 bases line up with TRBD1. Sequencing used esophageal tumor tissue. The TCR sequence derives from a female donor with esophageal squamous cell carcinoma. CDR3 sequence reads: CASSRDSQETQYF. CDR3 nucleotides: TGTGCCAGCTCACGGGACAGTCAAGAGACCCAGTACTTT. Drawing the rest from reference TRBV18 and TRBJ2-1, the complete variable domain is NAGVMQNPRHLVRRRGQEARLRCSPMKGHSHVYWYRQLPEEGLKFMVYLQKENIIDESGMPKERFSAEFPKEGPSILRIQQVVRGDSAAYFCASSRDSQETQYFGPGTRLTVL.